The rows below give T cell receptor beta chains drawn from one sample of a study of shared clonotypes between healthy human individuals. The protocol was immunoSEQ multiplex PCR, while the TCRdb copy is restricted to in-frame clones and leaves out a portion. The table lists some 1 million clones, more than 65% of them singletons, with over 1.3% in the top ten. The specimen was memory CD4+ T cells sorted from blood. These receptors were taken from a man aged 18 to 30 in good health. Both conserved end residues are trimmed from each CDR3. Each record gives: J gene, V gene, CDR3 protein.

TRBJ2-4	TRBV5-6	ASSLDRSLNIQY
TRBJ1-6	TRBV30	AWRLGALYNSPLH
TRBJ1-2	TRBV29-1	SVLQGINYGYT
TRBJ2-1	TRBV18	ASSSGTDEQF
TRBJ2-1	TRBV5-1	ASSLVRGSGEQF
TRBJ2-3	TRBV9	ASSVAWGGASDTQY
TRBJ1-1	TRBV30	AWRAGVTEAF
TRBJ1-2	TRBV6-6	ASQINRGYGYT
TRBJ2-3	TRBV2	ASSPWDADTQY
TRBJ2-3	TRBV5-1	ASFRSSNTDTQY
TRBJ2-1	TRBV2	ASIWRTYNEQF
TRBJ2-6	TRBV5-6	ASRRRSGANVLT
TRBJ2-2	TRBV6-1	ASSVGTGELF
TRBJ2-4	TRBV5-6	ASSLEQTKNIQY
TRBJ2-1	TRBV7-9	ASRRTGFYNEQF
TRBJ2-5	TRBV28	ASSLGTSGAQETQY
TRBJ2-7	TRBV4-1	ASSQDTGTGTREQY
TRBJ1-2	TRBV19	ASSIRQVYGYT
TRBJ2-3	TRBV29-1	SVRTSGMTDTQY
TRBJ2-7	TRBV19	ASSTGLAGGEQY
TRBJ1-1	TRBV7-9	ASSLELGPNTEAF
TRBJ2-7	TRBV12-5	ASAVSGSLSEQY
TRBJ1-6	TRBV6-1	ASRVMGDSPLH
TRBJ1-1	TRBV5-6	ASSTPGQTNYRTF
TRBJ2-1	TRBV6-5	ASSYSKQKGNEQF
TRBJ2-7	TRBV19	ASSTGLHVGEQY
TRBJ1-4	TRBV5-1	ASSLGQGEYEKLF
TRBJ1-2	TRBV30	AWSANYGYT
TRBJ2-3	TRBV5-1	ASSTGTGDNTDTQY
TRBJ2-5	TRBV25-1	ASSITLAGGRWRETQY
TRBJ1-2	TRBV30	AWSVHSGSEGYT
TRBJ2-7	TRBV27	ASSGRQGVEQY
TRBJ2-1	TRBV7-7	ASSSQRAGEQF
TRBJ1-4	TRBV19	ASSGGGATGEKLF
TRBJ2-7	TRBV27	ASSFRARVSYEQY
TRBJ1-2	TRBV25-1	ASSDYRAYYGYT
TRBJ1-4	TRBV27	ASSRTVPNNEKLF
TRBJ2-1	TRBV5-1	ASRDGTVPQAEQF
TRBJ2-1	TRBV7-2	ASSLGDRWNNEQF
TRBJ2-1	TRBV7-9	ASSKQGAPSNEQF
TRBJ2-1	TRBV19	ASSISGLAYNEQF
TRBJ2-7	TRBV27	ASRPWADTYEQY